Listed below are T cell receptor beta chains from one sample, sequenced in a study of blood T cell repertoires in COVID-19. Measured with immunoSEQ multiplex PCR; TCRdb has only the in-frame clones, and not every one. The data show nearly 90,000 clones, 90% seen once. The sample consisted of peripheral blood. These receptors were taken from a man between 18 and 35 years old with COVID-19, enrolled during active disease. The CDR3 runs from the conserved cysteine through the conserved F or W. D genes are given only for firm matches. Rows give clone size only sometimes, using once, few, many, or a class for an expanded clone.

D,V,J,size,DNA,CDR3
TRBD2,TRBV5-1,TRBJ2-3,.,TGCGCCAGCAGCTCAGGACTAGCGGGAGAGGTTACGCAGTATTTT,CASSSGLAGEVTQYF
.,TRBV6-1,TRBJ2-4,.,TGTGCCAGCAGTGAAGCAATCGGTACGGCAGGGGGGCAAAACATTCAGTACTTC,CASSEAIGTAGGQNIQYF
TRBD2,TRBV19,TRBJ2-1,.,TGTGCCAGTAGTACCGAACTAGCGGGAGGGCCCAATGAGCAGTTCTTC,CASSTELAGGPNEQFF
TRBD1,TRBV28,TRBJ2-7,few,TGTGCCAGCAGGATAAGGACAGGGACCTACGAGCAGTACTTC,CASRIRTGTYEQYF
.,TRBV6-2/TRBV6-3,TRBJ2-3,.,TGTGCCAGCAGTCTAGAGAGGACAGATACGCAGTATTTT,CASSLERTDTQYF
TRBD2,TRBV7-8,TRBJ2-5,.,TGTGCCAGCAGCATCGGATGGGCGGGAGCCGGGGAGACCCAGTACTTC,CASSIGWAGAGETQYF
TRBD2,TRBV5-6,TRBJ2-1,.,TGTGCCAGCAGCTTGGTTTTTGCGGGAGAGAATGAGCAGTTCTTC,CASSLVFAGENEQFF
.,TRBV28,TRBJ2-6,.,TGTGCCAGCAGTAGTTATAGAGGGTACGGGGCCAACGTCCTGACTTTC,CASSSYRGYGANVLTF
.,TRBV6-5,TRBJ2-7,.,TGTGCCAGCAGCCCCCCCGGGGGGCGTGAGCAGTACTTC,CASSPPGGREQYF
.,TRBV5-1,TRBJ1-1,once,TGCGCCAGCAGCTTGGGACAGATGAACACTGAAGCTTTCTTT,CASSLGQMNTEAFF
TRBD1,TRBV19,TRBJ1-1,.,TGTGCCAGTAGTACCCGACAGGGTGGCACTGAAGCTTTCTTT,CASSTRQGGTEAFF
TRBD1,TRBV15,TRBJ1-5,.,TGTGCCACCAGCAGAGGGACAGGGCGCCGCAATCAGCCCCAGCATTTT,CATSRGTGRRNQPQHF
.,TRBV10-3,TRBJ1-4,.,TGTGCCATCAGTGGACGGACTAATGAAAAACTGCTTTTT,CAISGRTNEKLLF
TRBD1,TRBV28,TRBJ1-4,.,TGTGCCAGCAGTCCCAGGGGGCGGGCTAATGAAAAACTGCTTTTT,CASSPRGRANEKLLF
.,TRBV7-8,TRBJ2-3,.,TGTGCCAGCAGCTTAGCTTACAGGTCTGGGTATAGCACAGATACGCAGTATTTT,CASSLAYRSGYSTDTQYF
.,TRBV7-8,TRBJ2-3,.,TGTGCCAGCAGCTTAGACTTAGGGGGGGAAGATACGCAGTATTTT,CASSLDLGGEDTQYF
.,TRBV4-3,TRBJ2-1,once,TGCGCCAGCAGCCAAGTCTTCAGAAATGAGCAGTTCTTC,CASSQVFRNEQFF
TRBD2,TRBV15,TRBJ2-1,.,TGTGCCACCAGCAGCTGGCCGCTAGCGGGACCTGTCAATGAGCAGTTCTTC,CATSSWPLAGPVNEQFF
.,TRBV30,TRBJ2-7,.,TGTGCCTGGAGTGTATCGGCAGGGACCTACGAGCAGTACTTC,CAWSVSAGTYEQYF
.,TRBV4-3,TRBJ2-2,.,TGCGCCAGCAGCCAAGAACAGGGCGGCGGGGAGCTGTTTTTT,CASSQEQGGGELFF
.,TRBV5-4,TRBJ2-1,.,TGTGCCAGCAGCTTGGGAGGGGGACACAATGAGCAGTTCTTC,CASSLGGGHNEQFF
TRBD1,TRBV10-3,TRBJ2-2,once,TGTGCCATCAGTGAAGGGGGACAGGGTGGGGAGCTGTTTTTT,CAISEGGQGGELFF
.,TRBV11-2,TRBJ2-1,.,TGTGCCAGCAGCTTAGATCTTGGAGGGCGCGGAGAGCAGTTCTTC,CASSLDLGGRGEQFF
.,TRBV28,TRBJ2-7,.,TGTGCCAGCAGTGCCCTCGGCGGCACGGGCTACGAGCAGTACTTC,CASSALGGTGYEQYF
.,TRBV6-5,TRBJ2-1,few,TGTGCCAGCAGTTACGGCGGTCATTCCTACAATGAGCAGTTCTTC,CASSYGGHSYNEQFF
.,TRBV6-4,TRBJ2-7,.,TGTGCCAGCAGTGAGTCGGGGGACTCCTACGAGCAGTACTTC,CASSESGDSYEQYF
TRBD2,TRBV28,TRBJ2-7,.,TGTGCCAGCAGAAGACTAGCCGAGCAGTACTTC,CASRRLAEQYF
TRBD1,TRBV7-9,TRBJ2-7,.,TGTGCCAGCAGCTTTTCGGACAGGGTGTCCTACGAGCAGTACTTC,CASSFSDRVSYEQYF
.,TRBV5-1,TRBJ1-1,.,TGCGCCAGCAGCTTGTCACAGATTATGAACACTGAAGCTTTCTTT,CASSLSQIMNTEAFF
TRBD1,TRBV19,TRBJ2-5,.,TGTGCCAGTTCGCGGGACAGGGATAGGGAGACCCAGTACTTC,CASSRDRDRETQYF
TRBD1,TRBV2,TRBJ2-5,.,TGTGCCAGCAGGGGACAGGGATGGGAGACCCAGTACTTC,CASRGQGWETQYF
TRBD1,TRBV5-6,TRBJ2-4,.,TGTGCCAGCAGTCCGGACAGGAATTCGTTCAAAAACATTCAGTACTTC,CASSPDRNSFKNIQYF
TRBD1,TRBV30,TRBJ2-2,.,TGTGCCTGGAGTCCTCCTGACAGGGGGCTAAACACCGGGGAGCTGTTTTTT,CAWSPPDRGLNTGELFF
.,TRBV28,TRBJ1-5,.,TGTGCCAGCAGTCGGGACAACCAGCCCCAGCATTTT,CASSRDNQPQHF
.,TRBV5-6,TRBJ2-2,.,TGTGCCAGCAGGCAGGGGTTCGGGGAGCTGTTTTTT,CASRQGFGELFF
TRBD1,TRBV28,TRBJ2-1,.,TGTGCCAGCAGCTACAGGGGTAGGGTCTACAATGAGCAGTTCTTC,CASSYRGRVYNEQFF
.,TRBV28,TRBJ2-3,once,TGTGCCAGCAGCCCTATCTCAGATACGCAGTATTTT,CASSPISDTQYF
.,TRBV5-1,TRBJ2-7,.,TGCGCCAGCAGCTTGGTGGGGGGATTGGGCTACGAGCAGTACTTC,CASSLVGGLGYEQYF
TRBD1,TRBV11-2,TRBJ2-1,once,TGTGCCAGCAGCTTTCCATACAGGGGGCGGGATGAGCAGTTCTTC,CASSFPYRGRDEQFF
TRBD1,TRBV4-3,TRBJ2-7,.,TGCGCCAGCAGCCAAGAAGAAGGGGACAGGGGTTACGAGCAGTACTTC,CASSQEEGDRGYEQYF
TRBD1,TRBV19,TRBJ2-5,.,TGTGCCAGTAGTACTAAGACAGGGCAAGAGACCCAGTACTTC,CASSTKTGQETQYF
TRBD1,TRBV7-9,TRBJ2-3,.,TGTGCCAGCAGCGTCTCAGGGGGCGGCACAGATACGCAGTATTTT,CASSVSGGGTDTQYF
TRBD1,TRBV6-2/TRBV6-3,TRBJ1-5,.,TGTGCCAGCAGTTCCACCCCGACAGGGGGGCTCTATAGCAATCAGCCCCAGCATTTT,CASSSTPTGGLYSNQPQHF
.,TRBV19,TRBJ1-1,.,TGTGCCAGTAGTATAGGACAGAACACTGAAGCTTTCTTT,CASSIGQNTEAFF
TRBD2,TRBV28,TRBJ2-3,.,TGTGCCAGCAGTTTGGGGACTAGACCGTATTTT,CASSLGTRPYF
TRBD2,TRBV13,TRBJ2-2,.,TGTGCCAGCAGCTCGGGACTAGCGGGAGCAATCTCCGCCGGGGAGCTGTTTTTT,CASSSGLAGAISAGELFF
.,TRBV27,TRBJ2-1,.,TGTGCCAGCAGTCCAAACCAGGGTCATCTTGAGGATGAGCAGTTCTTC,CASSPNQGHLEDEQFF
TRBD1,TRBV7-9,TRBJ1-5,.,TGTGCCAGCGGACAGGGAGATAGCAATCAGCCCCAGCATTTT,CASGQGDSNQPQHF
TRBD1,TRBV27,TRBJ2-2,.,TGTGCCAGCAGTGTCACAGGGGTAGGCGGGGAGCTGTTTTTT,CASSVTGVGGELFF
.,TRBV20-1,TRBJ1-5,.,TGCAGTGCTAGTTCAGGGAGGGATCAGCCCCAGCATTTT,CSASSGRDQPQHF
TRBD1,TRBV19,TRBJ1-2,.,TGTGCCACCCGACGTCGACAGGGGGACTATGAGGGCTACACCTTC,CATRRRQGDYEGYTF
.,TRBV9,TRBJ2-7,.,TGTGCCAGCAGCGTAGCCCCCAGCGCCTACGAGCAGTACTTC,CASSVAPSAYEQYF
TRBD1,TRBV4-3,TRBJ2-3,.,TGCGCCAGCAGCCTCGACAGGGCGCCTAGCACAGATACGCAGTATTTT,CASSLDRAPSTDTQYF
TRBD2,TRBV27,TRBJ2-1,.,TGTGCCAGTGGTAAGCGGGGGGATAGCTACAATGAGCAGTTCTTC,CASGKRGDSYNEQFF